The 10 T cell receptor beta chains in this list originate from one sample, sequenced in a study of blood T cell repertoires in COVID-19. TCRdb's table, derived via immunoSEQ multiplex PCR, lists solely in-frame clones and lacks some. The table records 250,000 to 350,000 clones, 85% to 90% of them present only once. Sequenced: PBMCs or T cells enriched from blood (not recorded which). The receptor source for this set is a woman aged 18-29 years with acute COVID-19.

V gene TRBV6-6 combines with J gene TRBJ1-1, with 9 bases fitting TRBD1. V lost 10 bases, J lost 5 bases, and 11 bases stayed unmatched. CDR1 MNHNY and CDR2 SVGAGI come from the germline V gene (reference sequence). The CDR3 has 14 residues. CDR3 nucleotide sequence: TGTGCCACCATCCTCACAGGGGGCAAGACTGAAGCTTTCTTT. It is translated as CATILTGGKTEAFF.

CDR3 amino acids: CASSLSGTKTYEQYF. CDR3 bases: TGTGCCAGCAGTCTCTCTGGGACAAAAACCTACGAGCAGTACTTC. V is TRBV28 and J is TRBJ2-7; D possibly corresponds to TRBD1 (6 bases). Germline V gene lookup returns CDR1 MDHEN and CDR2 SYDVKM. V lost 5 bases and J 2 bases, leaving 16 bases between the germline ends. The CDR3 covers 15 residues.

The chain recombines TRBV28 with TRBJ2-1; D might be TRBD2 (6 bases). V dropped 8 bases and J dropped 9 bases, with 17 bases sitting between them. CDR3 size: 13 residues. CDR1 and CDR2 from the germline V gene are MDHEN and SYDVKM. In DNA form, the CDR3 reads TGTGCCAGCTGCATGCTGGAGGGGTCTGAGCAGTTCTTC. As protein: CASCMLEGSEQFF.

For the CDR3, the DNA is TGTGCCAGCACCCGAGCGGGAGGGCCCTACGAGCAGTACTTC. This translates into CASTRAGGPYEQYF. J is TRBJ2-7 and V is TRBV6-5; 10 positions match TRBD2. Germline V gene sequence: CDR1 MNHEY, CDR2 SVGAGI. This CDR3 spans 14 amino acids. With V trimmed by 7 bases and J by 2 bases, 5 bases remained unmatched.

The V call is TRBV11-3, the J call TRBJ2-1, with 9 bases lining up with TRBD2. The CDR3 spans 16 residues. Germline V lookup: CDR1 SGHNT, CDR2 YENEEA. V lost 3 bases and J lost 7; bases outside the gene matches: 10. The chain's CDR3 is CASSLGGRAWGNEQFF. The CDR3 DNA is TGTGCCAGCAGCTTGGGCGGGAGGGCCTGGGGGAATGAGCAGTTCTTC.

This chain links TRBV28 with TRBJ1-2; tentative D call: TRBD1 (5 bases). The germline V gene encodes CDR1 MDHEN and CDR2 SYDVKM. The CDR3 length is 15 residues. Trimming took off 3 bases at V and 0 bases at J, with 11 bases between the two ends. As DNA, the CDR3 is TGTGCCAGCAGTTTCGGGACTCCTTCTAACTATGGCTACACCTTC. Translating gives CASSFGTPSNYGYTF.

The CDR3 region is CASSLEGAPETQYF. In nucleotides, the CDR3 is TGTGCCAGCAGCTTAGAGGGGGCGCCGGAGACCCAGTACTTC. V is TRBV7-9 and J is TRBJ2-5; TRBD1 matches at 7 bases. Trimming took 1 base from V and 5 from J; bases not matched to a gene: 4. The CDR3 is 14 residues long. CDR1 is SEHNR and CDR2 is FQNEAQ in the germline V gene (reference sequence). Together with reference TRBV7-9 and TRBJ2-5, the CDR3 gives the full variable domain: DTGVSQNPRHKITKRGQNVTFRCDPISEHNRLYWYRQTLGQGPEFLTYFQNEAQLEKSRLLSDRFSAERPKGSFSTLEIQRTEQGDSAMYLCASSLEGAPETQYFGPGTRLLVL.

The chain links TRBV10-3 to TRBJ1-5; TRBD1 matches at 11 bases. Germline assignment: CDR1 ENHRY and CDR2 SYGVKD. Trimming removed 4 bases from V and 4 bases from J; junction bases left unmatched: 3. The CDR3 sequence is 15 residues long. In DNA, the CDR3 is TGTGCCATCAGTGGGACAGGGGGCGCGAATCAGCCCCAGCATTTT. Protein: CAISGTGGANQPQHF.

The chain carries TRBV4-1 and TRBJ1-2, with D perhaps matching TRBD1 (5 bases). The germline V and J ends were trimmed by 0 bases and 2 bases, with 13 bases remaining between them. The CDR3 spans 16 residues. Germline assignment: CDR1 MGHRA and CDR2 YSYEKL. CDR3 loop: CASSQDNAGRNYGYTF. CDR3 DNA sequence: TGCGCCAGCAGCCAAGATAACGCGGGGCGCAACTATGGCTACACCTTC.

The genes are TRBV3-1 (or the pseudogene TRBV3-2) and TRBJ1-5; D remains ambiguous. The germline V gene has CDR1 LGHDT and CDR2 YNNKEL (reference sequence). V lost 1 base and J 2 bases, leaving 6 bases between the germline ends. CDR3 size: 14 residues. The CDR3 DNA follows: TGTGCCAGCAGCCAAGGTCAGGGCAATCAGCCCCAGCATTTT. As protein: CASSQGQGNQPQHF.